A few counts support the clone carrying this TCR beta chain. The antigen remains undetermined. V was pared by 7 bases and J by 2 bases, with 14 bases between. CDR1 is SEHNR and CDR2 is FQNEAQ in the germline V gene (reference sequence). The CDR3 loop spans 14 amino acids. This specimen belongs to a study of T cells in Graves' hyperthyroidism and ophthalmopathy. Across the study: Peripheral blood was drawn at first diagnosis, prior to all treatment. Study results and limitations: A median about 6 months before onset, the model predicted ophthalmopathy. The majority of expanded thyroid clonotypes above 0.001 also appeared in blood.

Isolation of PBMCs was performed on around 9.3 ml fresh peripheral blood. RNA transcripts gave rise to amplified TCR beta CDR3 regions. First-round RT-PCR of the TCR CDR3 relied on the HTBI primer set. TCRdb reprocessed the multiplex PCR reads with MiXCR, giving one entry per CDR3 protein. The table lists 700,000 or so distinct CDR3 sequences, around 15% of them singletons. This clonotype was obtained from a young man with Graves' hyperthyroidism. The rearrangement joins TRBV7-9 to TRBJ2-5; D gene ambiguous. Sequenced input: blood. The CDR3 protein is CASTPLIGQETQYF. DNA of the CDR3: TGTGCCAGCACCCCCCTGATAGGGCAAGAGACCCAGTACTTC.